A selection of T cell receptor beta chains follows, all from one sample in a study of blood T cell repertoires in COVID-19. Sequenced by immunoSEQ multiplex PCR; TCRdb stores in-frame clones only, minus some. The sample shows a few hundred thousand clones, approximately 80% of them seen only once. Sequenced: peripheral blood. The receptors derive from a woman between 50 and 59 years old with acute or convalescent COVID-19. CDR3s include the opening cysteine and the closing phenylalanine or tryptophan. A D gene is named only where the DNA matches it firmly. Size values are once, few and many counts, or a class for expanded clones, and some rows have none.

CDR3nt: TGTGCCAGCAGCGCAGAAGGGGGTCTGGCCGGGGAGCTGTTTTTT; CDR3aa: CASSAEGGLAGELFF; abundance: -; v_gene: TRBV7-6; d_gene: -; j_gene: TRBJ2-2
CDR3nt: TGTGCCAGCAGCCAAGGGGCGGGGACCCAGTACTTC; CDR3aa: CASSQGAGTQYF; abundance: -; v_gene: TRBV3-1/TRBV3-2; d_gene: -; j_gene: TRBJ2-5
CDR3nt: TGTGCCAGCAGTCAACAGGGGAGTACGCAGTATTTT; CDR3aa: CASSQQGSTQYF; abundance: -; v_gene: TRBV14; d_gene: TRBD1; j_gene: TRBJ2-3
CDR3nt: TGCGCCAGCAGCTTGGATCCGGGGACTAGCACAGATACGCAGTATTTT; CDR3aa: CASSLDPGTSTDTQYF; abundance: -; v_gene: TRBV5-1; d_gene: -; j_gene: TRBJ2-3
CDR3nt: TGTGCCAGCAGCTTTAAACTAGCGGGAGGGCTGAACGAGCAGTACTTC; CDR3aa: CASSFKLAGGLNEQYF; abundance: -; v_gene: TRBV5-4; d_gene: TRBD2; j_gene: TRBJ2-7
CDR3nt: TGTGCCAGCAGCCCCGGGACTGAATCGGAGACCCAGTACTTC; CDR3aa: CASSPGTESETQYF; abundance: -; v_gene: TRBV13; d_gene: -; j_gene: TRBJ2-5
CDR3nt: TGTGCCAGCTCGCGAGGACAGGGGGCCTACAATGAGCAGTTCTTC; CDR3aa: CASSRGQGAYNEQFF; abundance: -; v_gene: TRBV18; d_gene: TRBD1; j_gene: TRBJ2-1
CDR3nt: TGTGCCAGCAGCCCGGGACAAACCTACAATGAGCAGTTCTTC; CDR3aa: CASSPGQTYNEQFF; abundance: -; v_gene: TRBV11-3; d_gene: -; j_gene: TRBJ2-1
CDR3nt: TGTGCCAGCACCCTAGATTTGTACAGCACAGATACGCAGTATTTT; CDR3aa: CASTLDLYSTDTQYF; abundance: few; v_gene: TRBV11-1; d_gene: -; j_gene: TRBJ2-3
CDR3nt: TGTGCCAGCAGCGTAGGCGGCTCAAGCACAGATACGCAGTATTTT; CDR3aa: CASSVGGSSTDTQYF; abundance: -; v_gene: TRBV9; d_gene: -; j_gene: TRBJ2-3
CDR3nt: TGTGCCAGCAGTTTACAAAGGGGGGGGTTGGGCACTGAAGCTTTCTTT; CDR3aa: CASSLQRGGLGTEAFF; abundance: -; v_gene: TRBV28; d_gene: -; j_gene: TRBJ1-1
CDR3nt: TGTGCCAGCAGCTTAGTAACAGGGAATTTTGAAGCTTTCTTT; CDR3aa: CASSLVTGNFEAFF; abundance: few; v_gene: TRBV13; d_gene: -; j_gene: TRBJ1-1
CDR3nt: TGTGCCAGCAGCTTAGGGGCCATACGGATGGCTGGGGCCAACGTCCTGACTTTC; CDR3aa: CASSLGAIRMAGANVLTF; abundance: -; v_gene: TRBV7-2; d_gene: -; j_gene: TRBJ2-6
CDR3nt: TGTGCCAGCAGCTTGACGACTGACACAGATACGCAGTATTTT; CDR3aa: CASSLTTDTDTQYF; abundance: -; v_gene: TRBV9; d_gene: -; j_gene: TRBJ2-3
CDR3nt: TGCGCCAGCAGCTTGGGATTTACAGGGCTGCCTGGCTACACCTTC; CDR3aa: CASSLGFTGLPGYTF; abundance: -; v_gene: TRBV5-1; d_gene: -; j_gene: TRBJ1-2
CDR3nt: TGCGCCAGCAGCTTTTCGGGACTTCGGGAAAAACTGTTTTTT; CDR3aa: CASSFSGLREKLFF; abundance: -; v_gene: TRBV5-1; d_gene: -; j_gene: TRBJ1-4
CDR3nt: TGCGCCAGCAGGCAGGGGAGCTCTGGGGCCAACGTCCTGACTTTC; CDR3aa: CASRQGSSGANVLTF; abundance: -; v_gene: TRBV5-1; d_gene: -; j_gene: TRBJ2-6
CDR3nt: TGTGCCAGCAGTTACTTTGGCAGCGCGCGCAATCAGCCCCAGCATTTT; CDR3aa: CASSYFGSARNQPQHF; abundance: -; v_gene: TRBV6-2/TRBV6-3; d_gene: -; j_gene: TRBJ1-5
CDR3nt: TGTGCCAGCTCACCACAAGGGGGCGCGAACACCGGGGAGCTGTTTTTT; CDR3aa: CASSPQGGANTGELFF; abundance: -; v_gene: TRBV18; d_gene: TRBD1; j_gene: TRBJ2-2
CDR3nt: TGTGCCTCCCGGGACACTTACTCTGGAAACACCATATATTTT; CDR3aa: CASRDTYSGNTIYF; abundance: -; v_gene: TRBV19; d_gene: -; j_gene: TRBJ1-3
CDR3nt: TGTGCCAGCAGTGAAGCTCGTCAGGGGAAACAGCCCCAGCATTTT; CDR3aa: CASSEARQGKQPQHF; abundance: -; v_gene: TRBV6-1; d_gene: -; j_gene: TRBJ1-5
CDR3nt: TGTGCCAGCAGCGTAGGGACTAGCGGGAGAGAGACCCAGTACTTC; CDR3aa: CASSVGTSGRETQYF; abundance: -; v_gene: TRBV9; d_gene: TRBD2; j_gene: TRBJ2-5
CDR3nt: TGTGCCAGTAGTATAGAAGCCTCACGAGGGTCCAGATCCAAAAACATTCAGTACTTC; CDR3aa: CASSIEASRGSRSKNIQYF; abundance: -; v_gene: TRBV19; d_gene: -; j_gene: TRBJ2-4
CDR3nt: TGCAGCGTTGAATTCCGGGTTGACACTGAAGCTTTCTTT; CDR3aa: CSVEFRVDTEAFF; abundance: -; v_gene: TRBV29-1; d_gene: -; j_gene: TRBJ1-1
CDR3nt: TGTGCCACCAGTGGGGCAGGGAACTACGAGCAGTACTTC; CDR3aa: CATSGAGNYEQYF; abundance: -; v_gene: TRBV24-1; d_gene: -; j_gene: TRBJ2-7
CDR3nt: TGTGCCAGCAGCGCTGGGACAGAAAGATACGAGCAGTACTTC; CDR3aa: CASSAGTERYEQYF; abundance: -; v_gene: TRBV9; d_gene: TRBD1; j_gene: TRBJ2-7
CDR3nt: TGTGCCACCAGTCCGACAGGGAATCAGCCCCAGCATTTT; CDR3aa: CATSPTGNQPQHF; abundance: -; v_gene: TRBV24-1; d_gene: TRBD1; j_gene: TRBJ1-5
CDR3nt: TGCGCCAGCAGCCAACAAGCTAGCGGGAGCATCAATGAGCAGTTCTTC; CDR3aa: CASSQQASGSINEQFF; abundance: few; v_gene: TRBV5-1; d_gene: TRBD2; j_gene: TRBJ2-1
CDR3nt: TGTGCCAGCAGGACAGGGGCAACTAATGAAAAACTGTTTTTT; CDR3aa: CASRTGATNEKLFF; abundance: -; v_gene: TRBV6-5; d_gene: TRBD1; j_gene: TRBJ1-4
CDR3nt: TGTGCCAGCAGCCCCGATAGGGGGACAGGGTTTAGCGGCTACACCTTC; CDR3aa: CASSPDRGTGFSGYTF; abundance: -; v_gene: TRBV7-3; d_gene: TRBD1; j_gene: TRBJ1-2